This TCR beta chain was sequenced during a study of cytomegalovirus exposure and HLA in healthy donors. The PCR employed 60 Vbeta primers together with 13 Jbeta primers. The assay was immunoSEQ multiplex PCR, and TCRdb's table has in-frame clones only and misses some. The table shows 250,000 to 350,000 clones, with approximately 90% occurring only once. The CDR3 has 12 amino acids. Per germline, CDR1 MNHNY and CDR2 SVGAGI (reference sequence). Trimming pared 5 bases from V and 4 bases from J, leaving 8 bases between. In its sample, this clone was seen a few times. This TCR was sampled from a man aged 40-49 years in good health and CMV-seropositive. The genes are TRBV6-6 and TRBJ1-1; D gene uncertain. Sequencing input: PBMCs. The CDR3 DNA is TGTGCCAGCAGTACTGAGGGCACTGAAGCTTTCTTT. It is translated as CASSTEGTEAFF.